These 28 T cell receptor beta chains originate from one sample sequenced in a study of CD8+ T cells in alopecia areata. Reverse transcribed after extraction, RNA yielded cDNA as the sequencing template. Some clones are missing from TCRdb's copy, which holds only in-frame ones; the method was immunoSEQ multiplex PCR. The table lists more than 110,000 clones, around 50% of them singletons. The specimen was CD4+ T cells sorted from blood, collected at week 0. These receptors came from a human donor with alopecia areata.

The CDR3 DNA reads as TGTGCCAGCAGTTCCGCTTACCAAGAGACCCAGTACTTC. Residues: CASSSAYQETQYF. The chain employs TRBV27 and TRBJ2-5; D is undetermined. CDR3 size: 13 residues. The V and J ends lost 4 bases and 0 bases respectively, with 6 bases between them. Looked up from germline, CDR1 is MNHEY and CDR2 is SMNVEV (reference sequence).

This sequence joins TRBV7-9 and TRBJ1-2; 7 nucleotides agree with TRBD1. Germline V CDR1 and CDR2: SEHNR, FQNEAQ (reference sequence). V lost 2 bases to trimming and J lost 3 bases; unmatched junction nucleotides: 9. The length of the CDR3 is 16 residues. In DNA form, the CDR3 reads TGTGCCAGCAGCTTACTCGGGACAGCTCCTCACTATGGCTACACCTTC. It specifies CASSLLGTAPHYGYTF.

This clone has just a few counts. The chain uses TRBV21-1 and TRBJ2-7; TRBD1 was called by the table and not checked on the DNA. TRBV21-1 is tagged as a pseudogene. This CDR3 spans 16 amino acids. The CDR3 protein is CASSTGGDSSSYEQYF. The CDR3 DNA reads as TGTGCCAGCAGCACAGGGGGCGATTCTAGCTCCTACGAGCAGTACTTC.

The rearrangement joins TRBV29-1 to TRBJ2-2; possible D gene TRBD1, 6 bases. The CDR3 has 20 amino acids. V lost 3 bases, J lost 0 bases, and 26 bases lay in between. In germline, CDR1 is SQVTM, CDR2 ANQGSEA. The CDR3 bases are TGCAGCGTTGAGACCCTAGGGACACCCCCTCCCTACGCGAACACCGGGGAGCTGTTTTTT. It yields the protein CSVETLGTPPPYANTGELFF.

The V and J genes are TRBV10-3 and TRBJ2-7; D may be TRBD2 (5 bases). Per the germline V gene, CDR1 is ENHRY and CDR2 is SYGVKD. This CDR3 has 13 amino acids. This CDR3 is CATAGQSSYEQYF. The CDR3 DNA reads TGTGCGACGGCGGGTCAGAGCTCCTACGAGCAGTACTTC.

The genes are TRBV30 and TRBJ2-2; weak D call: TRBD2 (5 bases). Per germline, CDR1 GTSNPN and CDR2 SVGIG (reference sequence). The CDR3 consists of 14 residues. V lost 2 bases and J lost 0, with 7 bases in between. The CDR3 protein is CAWSSGTNTGELFF. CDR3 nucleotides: TGTGCCTGGAGTTCGGGAACGAACACCGGGGAGCTGTTTTTT.

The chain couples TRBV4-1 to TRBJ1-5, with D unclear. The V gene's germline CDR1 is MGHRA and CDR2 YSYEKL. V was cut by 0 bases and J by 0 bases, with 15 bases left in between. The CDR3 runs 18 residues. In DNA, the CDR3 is TGCGCCAGCAGCCAAGATCCCGGGCCACAAAGTAGCAATCAGCCCCAGCATTTT. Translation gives CASSQDPGPQSSNQPQHF.

In DNA, the CDR3 is TGTGCCAGCAGTGGGACAGGGCTTTACGAGCAGTACTTC. It yields the protein CASSGTGLYEQYF. The V gene is TRBV25-1, the J gene TRBJ2-7; 8 bases fit TRBD1. V was pared by 4 bases and J by 4 bases, with 3 bases of the junction left unmatched. Per the germline V gene, CDR1 is MGHDK and CDR2 is SYGVNS. CDR3 length equals 13 residues.

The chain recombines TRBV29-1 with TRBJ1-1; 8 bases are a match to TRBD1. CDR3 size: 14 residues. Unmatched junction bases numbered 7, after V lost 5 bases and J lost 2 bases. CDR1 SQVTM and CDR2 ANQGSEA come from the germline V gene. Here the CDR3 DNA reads TGCAGCGTTTTCAGACAGGGGCGAAACACTGAAGCTTTCTTT. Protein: CSVFRQGRNTEAFF.

CDR3 in amino acids: CASSLGPRGYTF. CDR3 DNA: TGTGCCAGCAGCTTGGGCCCCCGAGGCTACACCTTC. The rearrangement joins TRBV7-8 to TRBJ1-2, with D hard to call. With 3 bases removed from V and 8 bases from J, the gap between germline ends came to 10 bases. The germline CDR1 and CDR2 sequences are SGHVS and FQNEAQ. The CDR3 consists of 12 residues. Complete variable domain (other parts from reference TRBV7-8 and TRBJ1-2): GAGVSQSPRYKVAKRGQDVALRCDPISGHVSLFWYQQALGQGPEFLTYFQNEAQLDKSGLPSDRFFAERPEGSVSTLKIQRTQQEDSAVYLCASSLGPRGYTFGSGTRLTVV.

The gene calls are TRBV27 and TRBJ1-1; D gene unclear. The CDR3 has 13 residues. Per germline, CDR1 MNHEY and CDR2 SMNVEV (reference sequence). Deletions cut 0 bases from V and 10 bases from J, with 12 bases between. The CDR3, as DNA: TGTGCCAGCAGTTTATCCCCCAGGAAAGGAGCTTTCTTT. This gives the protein CASSLSPRKGAFF.

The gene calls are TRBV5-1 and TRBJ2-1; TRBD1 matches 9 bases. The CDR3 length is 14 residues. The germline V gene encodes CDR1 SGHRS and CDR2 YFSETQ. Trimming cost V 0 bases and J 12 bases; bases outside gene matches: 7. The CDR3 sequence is CASSLGDRAPGQFF. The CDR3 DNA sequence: TGCGCCAGCAGCTTGGGGGACAGGGCCCCTGGGCAGTTCTTC.

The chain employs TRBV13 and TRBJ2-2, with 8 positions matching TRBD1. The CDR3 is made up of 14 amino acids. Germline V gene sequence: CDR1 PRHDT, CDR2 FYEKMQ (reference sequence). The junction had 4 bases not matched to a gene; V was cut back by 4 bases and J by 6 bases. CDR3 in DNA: TGTGCCAGCAGCTGGGACAGGTCGCCCGGGGAGCTGTTTTTT. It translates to CASSWDRSPGELFF.

The CDR3 DNA reads as TGTGCCAGCAACCAACGGGGTCCCGGGGAGCTGTTTTTT. It yields the protein CASNQRGPGELFF. This chain joins TRBV7-2 and TRBJ2-2; D is perhaps TRBD2 (5 bases). CDR3 size: 13 residues. Germline CDR1 SGHTA, CDR2 FQGNSA. With 7 bases removed from V and 6 bases from J, the gap between germline ends came to 12 bases.

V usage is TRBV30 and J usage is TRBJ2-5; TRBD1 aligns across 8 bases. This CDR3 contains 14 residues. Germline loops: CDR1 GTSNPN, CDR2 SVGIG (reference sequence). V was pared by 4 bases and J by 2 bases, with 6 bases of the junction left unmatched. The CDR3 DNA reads TGTGCCTGGACGCGAAACAGGGGGCAAGAGACCCAGTACTTC. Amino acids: CAWTRNRGQETQYF.

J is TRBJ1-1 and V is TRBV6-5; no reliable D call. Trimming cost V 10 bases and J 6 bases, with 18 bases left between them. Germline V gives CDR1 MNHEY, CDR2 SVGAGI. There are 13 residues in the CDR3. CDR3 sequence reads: CATKAPGVAEAFF. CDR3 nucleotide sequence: TGTGCCACCAAAGCCCCCGGTGTCGCTGAAGCTTTCTTT.

CDR3 nucleotide sequence: TGCAGCGGGGGGCTAGGGGACAGCTATGGCTACACCTTC. This gives the protein CSGGLGDSYGYTF. This rearrangement joins TRBV29-1 to TRBJ1-2; the match to TRBD1 covers 7 bases. The J segment lost 4 bases and the V segment lost 7 bases, leaving 9 bases of the junction unmatched. Germline CDR1 is SQVTM and CDR2 is ANQGSEA. The CDR3 length is 13 residues.

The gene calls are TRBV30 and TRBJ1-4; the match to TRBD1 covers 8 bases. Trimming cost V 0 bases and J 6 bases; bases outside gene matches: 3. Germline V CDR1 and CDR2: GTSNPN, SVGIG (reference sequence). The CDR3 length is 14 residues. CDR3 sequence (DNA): TGTGCCTGGAGTGTACGGACAGGGTATGAAAAACTGTTTTTT. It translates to CAWSVRTGYEKLFF.

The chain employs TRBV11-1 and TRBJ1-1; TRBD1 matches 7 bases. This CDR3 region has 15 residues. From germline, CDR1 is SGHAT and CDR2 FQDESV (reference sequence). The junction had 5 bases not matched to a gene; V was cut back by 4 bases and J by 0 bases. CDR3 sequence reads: CASSYGQAMNTEAFF. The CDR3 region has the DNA TGTGCCAGCAGCTACGGACAGGCCATGAACACTGAAGCTTTCTTT.

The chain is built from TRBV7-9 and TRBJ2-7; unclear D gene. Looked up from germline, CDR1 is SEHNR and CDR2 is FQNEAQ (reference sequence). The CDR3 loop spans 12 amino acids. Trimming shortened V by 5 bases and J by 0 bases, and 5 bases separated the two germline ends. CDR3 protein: CASSQTSYEQYF. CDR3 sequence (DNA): TGTGCCAGCAGCCAGACCTCCTACGAGCAGTACTTC.

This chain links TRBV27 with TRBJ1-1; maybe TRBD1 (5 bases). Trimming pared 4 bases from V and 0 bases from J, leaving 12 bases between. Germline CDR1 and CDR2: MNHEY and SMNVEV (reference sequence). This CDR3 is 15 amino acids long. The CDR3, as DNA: TGTGCCAGCAGTTCCCGGGGGGTGGTGAACACTGAAGCTTTCTTT. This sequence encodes CASSSRGVVNTEAFF.

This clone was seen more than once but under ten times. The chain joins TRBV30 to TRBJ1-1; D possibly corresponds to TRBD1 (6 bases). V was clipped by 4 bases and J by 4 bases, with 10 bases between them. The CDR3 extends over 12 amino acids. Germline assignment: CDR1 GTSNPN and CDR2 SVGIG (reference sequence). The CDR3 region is CAWIGGGTEAFF. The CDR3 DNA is TGTGCCTGGATCGGAGGGGGCACTGAAGCTTTCTTT.

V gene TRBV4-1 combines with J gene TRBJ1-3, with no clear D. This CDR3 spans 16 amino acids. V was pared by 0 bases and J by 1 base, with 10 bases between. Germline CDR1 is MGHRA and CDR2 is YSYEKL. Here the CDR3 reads CASSQEFRGSGNTIYF. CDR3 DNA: TGCGCCAGCAGCCAAGAGTTTCGGGGTTCTGGAAACACCATATATTTT.

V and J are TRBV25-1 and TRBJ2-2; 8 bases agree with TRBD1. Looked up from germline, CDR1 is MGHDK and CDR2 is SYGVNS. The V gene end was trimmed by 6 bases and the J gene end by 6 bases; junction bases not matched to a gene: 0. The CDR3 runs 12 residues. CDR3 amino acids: CASRQGAGELFF. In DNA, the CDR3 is TGTGCCAGCAGACAGGGGGCCGGGGAGCTGTTTTTT. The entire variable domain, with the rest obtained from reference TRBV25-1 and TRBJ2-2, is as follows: EADIYQTPRYLVIGTGKKITLECSQTMGHDKMYWYQQDPGMELHLIHYSYGVNSTEKGDLSSESTVSRIRTEHFPLTLESARPSHTSQYLCASRQGAGELFFGEGSRLTVL.

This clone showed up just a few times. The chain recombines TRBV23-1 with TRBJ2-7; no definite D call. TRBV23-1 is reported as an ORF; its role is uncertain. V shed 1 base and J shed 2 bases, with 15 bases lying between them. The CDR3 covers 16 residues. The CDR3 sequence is CASSQCPGFQAYEQYF. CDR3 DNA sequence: TGCGCCAGCAGTCAATGCCCAGGCTTTCAGGCCTACGAGCAGTACTTC.

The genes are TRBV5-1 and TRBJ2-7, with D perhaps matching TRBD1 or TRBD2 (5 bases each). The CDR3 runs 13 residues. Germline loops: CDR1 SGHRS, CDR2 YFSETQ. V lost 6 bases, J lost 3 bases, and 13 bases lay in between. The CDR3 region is CASNTPGGYEQYF. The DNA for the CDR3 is TGCGCCAGCAACACCCCTGGGGGCTACGAGCAGTACTTC.

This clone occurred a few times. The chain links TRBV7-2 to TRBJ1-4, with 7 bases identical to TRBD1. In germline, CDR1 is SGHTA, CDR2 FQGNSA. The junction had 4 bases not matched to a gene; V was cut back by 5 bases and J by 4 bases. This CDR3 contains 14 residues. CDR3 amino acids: CASSRDSYNEKLFF. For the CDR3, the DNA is TGTGCCAGCAGCCGGGACAGCTATAATGAAAAACTGTTTTTT.

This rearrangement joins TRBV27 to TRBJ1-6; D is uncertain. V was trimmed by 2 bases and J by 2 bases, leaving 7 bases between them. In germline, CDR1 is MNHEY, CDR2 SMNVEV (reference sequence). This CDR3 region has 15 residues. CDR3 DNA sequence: TGTGCCAGCAGTTTAACAGTTACCTATAATTCACCCCTCCACTTT. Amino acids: CASSLTVTYNSPLHF.